What follows are 19 T cell receptor beta chains derived from one specimen sequenced in a study of shared clonotypes between healthy human individuals. TCRdb's table, derived via immunoSEQ multiplex PCR, lists solely in-frame clones and lacks some. This table has nearly 1 million clones, about 80% appearing once. Specimen: memory CD4+ T cells sorted from blood. Subset given: CD45RA-negative fraction. Receptors were obtained from a man between 18 and 29 years old in good health.

The rearrangement links TRBV5-1 to TRBJ2-3; D not certain. From germline, CDR1 is SGHRS and CDR2 YFSETQ. V was cut by 0 bases and J by 2 bases, with 7 bases left in between. This CDR3 has 14 residues. Written as DNA, the CDR3 is TGCGCCAGCAGCTTGGGGCTTTTCACAGATACGCAGTATTTT. It codes for CASSLGLFTDTQYF.

This sequence joins TRBV2 and TRBJ2-2; no clear D. With 7 bases removed from V and 5 bases from J, the gap between germline ends came to 17 bases. Germline V lookup: CDR1 SNHLY, CDR2 FYNNEI. The CDR3 is 15 residues long. The CDR3 sequence: CASTFFASPTGELFF. The CDR3 DNA is TGTGCCAGCACCTTTTTTGCCAGTCCTACCGGGGAGCTGTTTTTT.

V usage is TRBV29-1 and J usage is TRBJ2-7; TRBD2 aligns across 11 bases. The CDR3 consists of 14 residues. The V gene's germline CDR1 is SQVTM and CDR2 ANQGSEA. The CDR3 sequence: CRSSGGNSDYEQYF. The CDR3 bases are TGCAGATCTAGCGGGGGGAACTCAGACTACGAGCAGTACTTC.

The chain links TRBV2 to TRBJ2-7, with D perhaps matching TRBD1 (7 bases). The germline CDR1 and CDR2 sequences are SNHLY and FYNNEI. The CDR3 length is 14 residues. Trimming removed 5 bases at V and 1 base at J, with 12 bases between. As DNA, the CDR3 is TGTGCCAGCAGTTACGCGGGACAGTCCTACGAGCAGTACTTC. Amino acids: CASSYAGQSYEQYF.

V usage is TRBV4-1 and J usage is TRBJ1-6; D gene unclear. V lost 3 bases and J lost 5, with 8 bases in between. Germline loops: CDR1 MGHRA, CDR2 YSYEKL. CDR3 length equals 14 residues. CDR3 nucleotide sequence: TGCGCCAGCAGCCATCCAGGAAATAATTCACCCCTCCACTTT. Amino acid sequence: CASSHPGNNSPLHF.

The V gene is TRBV7-9, the J gene TRBJ1-2; 7 bases agree with TRBD1. This CDR3 is built from 13 residues. The V segment lost 7 bases and the J segment 4 bases; nucleotides outside the gene matches: 6. In germline, CDR1 is SEHNR, CDR2 FQNEAQ (reference sequence). CDR3 sequence (DNA): TGTGCCAGCACCCTAGGGACAGTCTATGGCTACACCTTC. Translation: CASTLGTVYGYTF.

The V gene is TRBV2, the J gene TRBJ2-5; D remains unclear. The germline V gene has CDR1 SNHLY and CDR2 FYNNEI. V lost 7 bases, J lost 2 bases, and 8 bases lay in between. CDR3 size: 12 residues. Here the CDR3 DNA reads TGTGCCAGCAAGGTCCTTCAAGAGACCCAGTACTTC. This codes for CASKVLQETQYF.

This clone was observed a single time. The genes are TRBV28 and TRBJ1-2, with 7 bases identical to TRBD1. The V gene's germline CDR1 is MDHEN and CDR2 SYDVKM. With V trimmed by 2 bases and J by 7 bases, 10 bases remained unmatched. The CDR3 sequence is 15 residues long. The CDR3 region is CASSLADRAGGGYTF. The CDR3, as DNA: TGTGCCAGCAGTTTAGCCGACAGGGCGGGTGGTGGCTACACCTTC.

V gene TRBV7-2 combines with J gene TRBJ2-3; 13 nucleotides match TRBD2. V shed 3 bases, J shed 3 bases, and the junction held 6 bases outside the gene matches. CDR1 SGHTA and CDR2 FQGNSA come from the germline V gene. The CDR3 loop spans 17 amino acids. The CDR3: CASSLRLAGGRTDTQYF. In DNA, the CDR3 is TGTGCCAGCAGCTTGAGACTAGCGGGAGGTAGGACAGATACGCAGTATTTT.

This clone was observed a few times. V gene TRBV10-2 combines with J gene TRBJ2-1, with TRBD1 identical over 9 bases. The germline V gene encodes CDR1 WSHSY and CDR2 SAAADI. Trimming took 2 bases from V and 1 from J; bases not matched to a gene: 3. The CDR3 is 16 residues long. The DNA for the CDR3 is TGCGCCAGCAGTGAGGAAGGGACAGGGTCCTACAATGAGCAGTTCTTC. Translating it yields CASSEEGTGSYNEQFF.

The chain has TRBV11-2 and TRBJ2-1; weak D call: TRBD2 (6 bases). The CDR3 has 15 amino acids. Between the trimmed V and J ends, which lost 1 base and 6 bases, there was a span of 13 bases. Germline lookup yields CDR1 SGHAT and CDR2 FQNNGV. The CDR3 loop reads CASSLVRGSRNEQFF. The DNA for the CDR3 is TGTGCCAGCAGCTTAGTACGGGGGAGTCGCAATGAGCAGTTCTTC.

This clone was recorded once. The rearrangement joins TRBV5-6 to TRBJ1-3; D not resolved. Germline-derived CDR1 and CDR2 are SGHDT and YYEEEE. V gave up 2 bases and J gave up 0 bases, with 6 bases separating them. The CDR3 has 14 amino acids. The CDR3 nucleotides are TGTGCCAGCAGCTTCTCTGACTCTGGAAACACCATATATTTT. The encoded protein is CASSFSDSGNTIYF.

This chain connects TRBV5-6 to TRBJ1-4; the D gene is possibly TRBD1 (5 bases). Trimming removed 1 base from V and 4 bases from J, with 11 bases in between. Germline V CDR1 and CDR2: SGHDT, YYEEEE. This CDR3 is built from 15 residues. CDR3 nucleotides: TGTGCCAGCAGCTTGAGACCAGGGCTTAATGAAAAACTGTTTTTT. This encodes CASSLRPGLNEKLFF.

The J gene is TRBJ2-7, the V gene TRBV5-4; 9 bases are shared with TRBD2. The CDR3 covers 14 residues. The ends lost 2 bases at V and 5 bases at J; junction bases unmatched: 5. The germline V gene encodes CDR1 SGHNT and CDR2 YYREEE (reference sequence). CDR3 sequence (DNA): TGTGCCAGCAGCTTCGGCGGGAGGGTCGACGAGCAGTACTTC. Translating it yields CASSFGGRVDEQYF.

The chain combines TRBV2 with TRBJ2-1; TRBD2 aligns across 11 bases. Germline CDR1 is SNHLY and CDR2 is FYNNEI. CDR3 length: 15 amino acids. The junction had 3 bases not matched to a gene; V was cut back by 2 bases and J by 6 bases. This chain's CDR3 is CASSELGLAANEQFF. CDR3 DNA: TGTGCCAGCAGTGAATTGGGACTAGCGGCCAATGAGCAGTTCTTC.

This clone was recorded once. The gene calls are TRBV5-1 and TRBJ2-3; TRBD2 might be the D (6 bases). From germline, CDR1 is SGHRS and CDR2 YFSETQ. CDR3 length equals 15 residues. The germline V and J ends were trimmed by 6 bases and 2 bases, with 16 bases remaining between them. The CDR3 DNA reads as TGCGCCAGCAAGTCCAGCGGGCTTAACACAGATACGCAGTATTTT. It translates to CASKSSGLNTDTQYF.

CDR3: CASSTDYEVSYNEQFF. Here the CDR3 DNA reads TGTGCCAGTAGTACGGACTACGAGGTGTCCTACAATGAGCAGTTCTTC. The V and J genes are TRBV19 and TRBJ2-1; a possible D gene is TRBD2 (6 bases). V was cut by 4 bases and J by 1 base, with 14 bases left in between. CDR1 and CDR2 (germline): LNHDA, SQIVND (reference sequence). The CDR3 length is 16 residues.

CDR3 residues: CASGGWVDTGELFF. DNA for the CDR3: TGTGCCAGTGGGGGTTGGGTGGACACCGGGGAGCTGTTTTTT. This rearrangement joins TRBV19 to TRBJ2-2; D tentatively reads TRBD1 or TRBD2 (5 bases each). The CDR3 contains 14 residues. V lost 8 bases, J lost 3 bases, and 13 bases lay in between. Looked up from germline, CDR1 is LNHDA and CDR2 is SQIVND (reference sequence). Variable domain in full (rest from reference TRBV19 and TRBJ2-2): DGGITQSPKYLFRKEGQNVTLSCEQNLNHDAMYWYRQDPGQGLRLIYYSQIVNDFQKGDIAEGYSVSREKKESFPLTVTSAQKNPTAFYLCASGGWVDTGELFFGEGSRLTVL.

V is TRBV5-1 and J is TRBJ2-5, with D tentatively TRBD2 (5 bases). Germline-derived CDR1 and CDR2 are SGHRS and YFSETQ. Trimming stripped 6 bases from V and 2 bases from J, with 17 bases between. This CDR3 comprises 15 residues. In nucleotides, the CDR3 is TGCGCCAGCATCATTGACCCCGGGGTGCAAGAGACCCAGTACTTC. Residues: CASIIDPGVQETQYF. Complete variable domain (other parts from reference TRBV5-1 and TRBJ2-5): KAGVTQTPRYLIKTRGQQVTLSCSPISGHRSVSWYQQTPGQGLQFLFEYFSETQRNKGNFPGRFSGRQFSNSRSEMNVSTLELGDSALYLCASIIDPGVQETQYFGPGTRLLVL.